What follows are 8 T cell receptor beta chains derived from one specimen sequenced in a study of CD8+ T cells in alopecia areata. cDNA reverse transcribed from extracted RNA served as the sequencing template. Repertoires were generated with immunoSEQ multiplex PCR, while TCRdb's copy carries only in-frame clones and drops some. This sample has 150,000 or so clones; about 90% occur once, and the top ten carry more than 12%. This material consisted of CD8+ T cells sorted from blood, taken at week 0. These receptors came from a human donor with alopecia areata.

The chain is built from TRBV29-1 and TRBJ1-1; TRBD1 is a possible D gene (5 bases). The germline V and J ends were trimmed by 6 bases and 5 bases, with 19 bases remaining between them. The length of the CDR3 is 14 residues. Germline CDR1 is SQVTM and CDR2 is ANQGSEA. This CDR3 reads CSVSFGTGGTEAFF. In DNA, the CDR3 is TGCAGCGTATCTTTCGGGACCGGAGGAACTGAAGCTTTCTTT.

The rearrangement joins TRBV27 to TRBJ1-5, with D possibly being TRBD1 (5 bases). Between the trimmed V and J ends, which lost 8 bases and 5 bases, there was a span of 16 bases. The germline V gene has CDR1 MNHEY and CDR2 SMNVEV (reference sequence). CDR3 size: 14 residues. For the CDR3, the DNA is TGTGCCAGCGCGGGTGGGGGGATTCATCAGCCCCAGCATTTT. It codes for CASAGGGIHQPQHF.

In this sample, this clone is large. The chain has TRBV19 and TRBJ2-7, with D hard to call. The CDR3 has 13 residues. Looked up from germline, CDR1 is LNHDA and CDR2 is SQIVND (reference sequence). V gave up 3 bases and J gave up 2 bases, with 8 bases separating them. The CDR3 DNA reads TGTGCCAGTAGTATGGACGAGACCTACGAGCAGTACTTC. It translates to CASSMDETYEQYF.

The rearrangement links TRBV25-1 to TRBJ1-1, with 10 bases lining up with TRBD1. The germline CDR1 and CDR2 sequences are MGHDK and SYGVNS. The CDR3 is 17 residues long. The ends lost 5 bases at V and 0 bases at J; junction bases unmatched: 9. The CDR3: CASSSLGTGDMNTEAFF. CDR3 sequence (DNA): TGTGCCAGCAGTTCCCTCGGGACAGGGGACATGAACACTGAAGCTTTCTTT.

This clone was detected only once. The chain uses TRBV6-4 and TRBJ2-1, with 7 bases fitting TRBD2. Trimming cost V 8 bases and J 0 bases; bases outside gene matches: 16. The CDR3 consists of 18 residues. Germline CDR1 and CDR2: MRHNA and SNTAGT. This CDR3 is CASGRDYRSGSSYNEQFF. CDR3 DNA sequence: TGTGCCAGCGGCCGGGACTATCGGTCCGGCAGCTCCTACAATGAGCAGTTCTTC.

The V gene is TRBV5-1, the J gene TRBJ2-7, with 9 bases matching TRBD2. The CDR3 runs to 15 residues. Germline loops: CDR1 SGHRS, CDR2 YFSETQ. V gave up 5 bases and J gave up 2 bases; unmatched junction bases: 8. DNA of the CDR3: TGCGCCAGCAGTCTCGGATCTAGCGGGACCTACGAGCAGTACTTC. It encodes CASSLGSSGTYEQYF.

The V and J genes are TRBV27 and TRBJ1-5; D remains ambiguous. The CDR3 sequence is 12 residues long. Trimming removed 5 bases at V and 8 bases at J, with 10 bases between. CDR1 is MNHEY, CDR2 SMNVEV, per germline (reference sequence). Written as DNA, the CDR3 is TGTGCCAGCAGTACGTCTGCGGAGCCCCAGCATTTT. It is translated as CASSTSAEPQHF.

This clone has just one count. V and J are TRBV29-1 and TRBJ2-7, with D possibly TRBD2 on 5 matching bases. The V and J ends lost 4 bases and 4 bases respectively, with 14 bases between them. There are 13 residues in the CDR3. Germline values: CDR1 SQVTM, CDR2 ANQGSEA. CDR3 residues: CSVVSASHYEQYF. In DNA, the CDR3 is TGCAGCGTTGTCAGCGCTAGCCATTACGAGCAGTACTTC.